The 13 T cell receptor beta chains below come from one sample, sequenced in a study of cytomegalovirus exposure and HLA in healthy donors. PCR used 60 Vbeta primers and 13 Jbeta primers. The protocol was immunoSEQ multiplex PCR, while the TCRdb copy is restricted to in-frame clones and leaves out a portion. The sample contains some 120,000 clones, around four fifths of which appear only once. The material sequenced was PBMCs. The receptors here all came from a man under 40 in good health and CMV-seropositive.

The CDR3 DNA is TGTGCCAGCAGCTTAGGGGGACTAGCAACCTACAATGAGCAGTTCTTC. Translation: CASSLGGLATYNEQFF. The J gene is TRBJ2-1, the V gene TRBV11-2; 9 nucleotides align to TRBD2. V lost 1 base to trimming and J lost 2 bases; unmatched junction nucleotides: 3. The CDR3 extends over 16 amino acids. The V gene's germline CDR1 is SGHAT and CDR2 FQNNGV.

This chain uses TRBV19 with TRBJ1-1; D is ambiguous. With 5 bases removed from V and 2 bases from J, the gap between germline ends came to 9 bases. CDR3 length: 13 residues. From germline, CDR1 is LNHDA and CDR2 SQIVND (reference sequence). The CDR3 DNA reads as TGTGCCAGTAGTGTACAGAGTAACACTGAAGCTTTCTTT. Translated: CASSVQSNTEAFF. Combining the CDR3 with reference TRBV19 and TRBJ1-1 gives the whole variable domain DGGITQSPKYLFRKEGQNVTLSCEQNLNHDAMYWYRQDPGQGLRLIYYSQIVNDFQKGDIAEGYSVSREKKESFPLTVTSAQKNPTAFYLCASSVQSNTEAFFGQGTRLTVV.

This sequence joins TRBV5-4 and TRBJ2-7; 11 bases align to TRBD2. The V and J ends lost 2 bases and 4 bases, in that order; junction bases with no gene match: 5. The CDR3 has 15 residues. CDR1 and CDR2 from the germline V gene are SGHNT and YYREEE (reference sequence). CDR3: CASSFELAGVYEQYF. The DNA of the CDR3 is TGTGCCAGCAGCTTTGAACTAGCGGGAGTATACGAGCAGTACTTC.

The chain couples TRBV14 to TRBJ2-5; D perhaps matches TRBD1 (8 bases). Germline assignment: CDR1 SGHDN and CDR2 FVKESK. V lost 0 bases and J 2 bases, leaving 19 bases between the germline ends. The CDR3 runs to 18 residues. CDR3: CASSQDSGGQDPQETQYF. For the CDR3, the DNA is TGTGCCAGCAGCCAAGATTCGGGGGGACAGGACCCTCAAGAGACCCAGTACTTC.

The chain links TRBV4-2 to TRBJ1-3, with D tentatively TRBD1 (5 bases). CDR1 is LGHNA, CDR2 YNFKEQ, per germline. The CDR3 totals 14 residues. Trimming stripped 3 bases from V and 2 bases from J, with 8 bases between. The CDR3 protein is CASSQTDPGNTIYF. CDR3 in DNA: TGTGCCAGCAGCCAGACAGACCCTGGAAACACCATATATTTT.

The chain combines TRBV29-1 with TRBJ2-7; 8 bases are a match to TRBD1. The germline CDR1 and CDR2 sequences are SQVTM and ANQGSEA. V trimming: 6 bases; J trimming: 5 bases; junction bases outside the gene matches: 9. The CDR3 totals 13 residues. The CDR3 DNA is TGCAGCGTCCTGACAGGGGCTCCCAACGAGCAGTACTTC. Its protein product is CSVLTGAPNEQYF.

This chain uses TRBV7-3 with TRBJ2-1, with 8 bases fitting TRBD2. The length of the CDR3 is 16 residues. In germline, CDR1 is SGHTA, CDR2 FQGTGA. Trimming removed 5 bases from V and 5 bases from J; junction bases left unmatched: 11. As DNA, the CDR3 is TGTGCCAGCAGCGCCGAAACTAGCGGAATAGACAATGAGCAGTTCTTC. Amino acid sequence: CASSAETSGIDNEQFF. Full variable domain (missing parts from reference TRBV7-3 and TRBJ2-1): GAGVSQTPSNKVTEKGKYVELRCDPISGHTALYWYRQSLGQGPEFLIYFQGTGAADDSGLPNDRFFAVRPEGSVSTLKIQRTERGDSAVYLCASSAETSGIDNEQFFGPGTRLTVL.

This clone was observed a few times. The V gene is TRBV20-1, the J gene TRBJ2-7; the D is unclear. The V end lost 5 bases, the J end lost 5 bases, and 10 bases lay between the germline ends. The CDR3 is 11 amino acids. CDR1 and CDR2 from the germline V gene are DFQATT and SNEGSKA (reference sequence). The CDR3 region has the DNA TGCAGTGCTCCCCTAGTAGACGAGCAGTACTTC. It specifies CSAPLVDEQYF.

The J gene is TRBJ1-2, the V gene TRBV7-8, with 9 bases that match TRBD1. With V trimmed by 5 bases and J by 4 bases, 8 bases remained unmatched. This CDR3 comprises 15 residues. Per germline, CDR1 SGHVS and CDR2 FQNEAQ. The CDR3 DNA follows: TGTGCCAGCAGCCCCCCGGGACAGGGAATCTATGGCTACACCTTC. The encoded protein is CASSPPGQGIYGYTF.

The chain carries TRBV19 and TRBJ2-7; TRBD1 is a possible D gene (6 bases). V was shortened by 0 bases and J by 1 base, with 10 bases between the two germline ends. The CDR3 covers 15 residues. Germline V CDR1 and CDR2: LNHDA, SQIVND (reference sequence). The CDR3 sequence is CASSIEGQQSYEQYF. The CDR3 nucleotides read TGTGCCAGTAGTATAGAAGGACAGCAATCCTACGAGCAGTACTTC.

V and J are TRBV29-1 and TRBJ2-1, with 14 bases identical to TRBD2. With 7 bases clipped from V and 6 bases from J, the junction kept 2 bases outside the gene matches. CDR3 length: 13 residues. Germline lookup yields CDR1 SQVTM and CDR2 ANQGSEA. This chain's CDR3 is CSGGLAGGNEQFF. The CDR3, as DNA: TGCAGCGGTGGACTAGCGGGAGGCAATGAGCAGTTCTTC.

V gene TRBV4-1 combines with J gene TRBJ2-3; TRBD2 agrees at 7 bases. J gave up 4 bases and V 3 bases, and 10 bases lay outside the gene matches. Germline-derived CDR1 and CDR2 are MGHRA and YSYEKL. The CDR3 totals 16 residues. The DNA of the CDR3 is TGCGCCAGCAGCCAGGTTAAGCGGGAACGGTCAGATACGCAGTATTTT. Protein: CASSQVKRERSDTQYF.

CDR3 DNA: TGTGCCAGCAGCCCCGGTGGAGGCGGGAGGGCCTATGAGCAGTTCTTC. Its translation is CASSPGGGGRAYEQFF. The genes are TRBV11-2 and TRBJ2-1, with TRBD2 matching over 9 bases. Germline V gives CDR1 SGHAT, CDR2 FQNNGV. The CDR3 has 16 residues. The V and J ends lost 5 bases and 8 bases, in that order; junction bases with no gene match: 13.